The rows below give T cell receptor beta chains drawn from one sample of a study of blood T cell repertoires in COVID-19. Generated by immunoSEQ multiplex PCR, the TCRdb table keeps only in-frame clones and is missing some. Here the sample spans 200,000 to 250,000 clones, 80% to 85% being singletons. The sample comprised PBMCs or T cells enriched from blood (not recorded which). The receptor set was obtained from a woman in her forties or fifties with acute COVID-19. Each CDR3 is given with its conserved first and last residue. D genes are given only for firm matches. Where a row states a size, it is once, few, many or the class of an expanded clone; other rows omit it.

TRBD1 TRBJ2-7 . TRBV14 CASSRVQGVSYEQYF TGTGCCAGCAGCAGGGTGCAGGGGGTGTCCTACGAGCAGTACTTC
TRBD2 TRBJ2-3 . TRBV7-2 CASSNSGGYTDTQYF TGTGCCAGCAGTAACAGCGGGGGCTACACAGATACGCAGTATTTT
. TRBJ2-7 . TRBV7-9 CASSLTAGQHYEQYF TGTGCCAGCAGCTTGACCGCGGGACAGCACTACGAGCAGTACTTC
TRBD2 TRBJ2-1 . TRBV7-2 CASSLTQLAGGREQFF TGTGCCAGCAGCTTAACCCAACTAGCGGGGGGGAGGGAGCAGTTCTTC
. TRBJ2-7 . TRBV18 CASSPREGHYEQYF TGTGCCAGCTCACCACGTGAGGGCCACTACGAGCAGTACTTC
. TRBJ1-3 few TRBV18 CASSQREASGNTIYF TGTGCCAGCTCACAAAGGGAGGCTTCTGGAAACACCATATATTTT
TRBD1 TRBJ2-7 . TRBV3-1/TRBV3-2 CASSPSGQTYEQYF TGTGCCAGCAGCCCTTCGGGACAGACCTACGAGCAGTACTTC
TRBD2 TRBJ2-7 . TRBV2 CASRDSGTSEQYF TGTGCCAGCAGGGATAGCGGGACAAGCGAGCAGTACTTC
TRBD2 TRBJ2-7 . TRBV7-8 CASSLSGGYYEQYF TGTGCCAGCAGCCTTAGCGGGGGTTACTACGAGCAGTACTTC
TRBD1 TRBJ1-2 . TRBV10-3 CAISESQGTGLKSYGYTF TGTGCCATCAGTGAGTCGCAGGGGACAGGCCTTAAATCGTATGGCTACACCTTC
TRBD1 TRBJ2-3 . TRBV18 CASSPGQGNTDTQYF TGTGCCAGCTCACCGGGACAGGGCAACACAGATACGCAGTATTTT
. TRBJ1-6 . TRBV28 CASSYSQGFGSPLHF TGTGCCAGCAGCTATTCCCAGGGATTCGGTTCACCCCTCCACTTT
. TRBJ2-5 . TRBV21-1 CASSKVTEGGRSGRTQETQYF TGTGCCAGCAGCAAAGTGACGGAGGGGGGCCGAAGCGGGAGGACGCAAGAGACCCAGTACTTC
TRBD1 TRBJ1-2 . TRBV28 CASSLVGGVSPQGYTF TGTGCCAGCAGTTTGGTAGGGGGCGTCTCCCCCCAGGGCTACACCTTC
. TRBJ1-2 . TRBV30 CAWSSVVANYGYTF TGTGCCTGGAGTAGTGTTGTAGCTAACTATGGCTACACCTTC
TRBD2 TRBJ2-1 . TRBV29-1 CSVPRGTGGGVVNEQFF TGCAGCGTCCCCCGGGGAACTGGCGGGGGGGTCGTGAATGAGCAGTTCTTC
. TRBJ1-1 few TRBV10-3 CAISEGQGNTEAFF TGTGCCATCAGTGAGGGCCAGGGGAACACTGAAGCTTTCTTT
. TRBJ1-1 once TRBV28 CASKVAGIGTEAFF TGTGCCAGCAAGGTGGCGGGGATCGGGACTGAAGCTTTCTTT
TRBD1 TRBJ2-2 . TRBV5-5 CASSLSPDRSNTGELFF TGTGCCAGCAGCTTGTCCCCGGACAGGTCTAACACCGGGGAGCTGTTTTTT
. TRBJ2-7 few TRBV10-2 CASSSGVHYEQYF TGCGCCAGCAGTTCCGGGGTACATTACGAGCAGTACTTC
. TRBJ2-6 . TRBV19 CASSMRGGTGANVLTF TGTGCCAGTAGTATGAGAGGGGGAACTGGGGCCAACGTCCTGACTTTC
. TRBJ2-7 once TRBV19 CASSIYSGSSYEQYF TGTGCCAGTAGCATCTACAGTGGAAGCTCCTACGAGCAGTACTTC
TRBD1 TRBJ2-3 . TRBV29-1 CSASPGGLMMDTQYF TGCAGCGCTTCCCCAGGGGGCTTAATGATGGATACGCAGTATTTT
. TRBJ2-7 . TRBV29-1 CSVRDTAFYEQYF TGCAGCGTCCGGGACACAGCTTTCTACGAGCAGTACTTC
. TRBJ1-4 . TRBV6-5 CASRSTELNEKLFF TGTGCCAGCAGGTCGACCGAACTAAATGAAAAACTGTTTTTT
. TRBJ2-6 . TRBV3-1/TRBV3-2 CASSPLSGQRHLISGANVLTF TGTGCCAGCAGCCCATTATCTGGACAGCGACACCTGATTTCTGGGGCCAACGTCCTGACTTTC
TRBD1 TRBJ1-2 . TRBV5-4 CASSLGQGVSLFGYTF TGTGCCAGCAGCCTCGGACAGGGAGTCTCGCTTTTTGGCTACACCTTC
TRBD1 TRBJ2-7 . TRBV24-1 CATSEAGGREEQYF TGTGCCACCAGTGAAGCAGGGGGCCGTGAAGAGCAGTACTTC
TRBD2 TRBJ2-2 . TRBV5-1 CASSLGASGTGELFF TGCGCCAGCAGCTTGGGGGCTAGCGGCACCGGGGAGCTGTTTTTT
TRBD1 TRBJ1-4 . TRBV18 CASSPGTGIGEKLFF TGTGCCAGCTCACCTGGGACAGGGATCGGTGAAAAACTGTTTTTT
TRBD1 TRBJ1-6 . TRBV7-2 CASSLVSGTGFSSPLHF TGTGCCAGCAGCTTAGTTTCCGGGACAGGGTTTAGTTCACCCCTCCACTTT
TRBD2 TRBJ2-3 once TRBV7-9 CASTSTLAGGTDTQYF TGTGCCAGCACCTCCACACTAGCGGGAGGCACAGATACGCAGTATTTT
TRBD1 TRBJ2-1 . TRBV5-1 CASSRWTGVLNEQFF TGCGCCAGCAGTCGATGGACAGGGGTCTTAAATGAGCAGTTCTTC
TRBD1 TRBJ2-1 many TRBV7-2 CASSPDRAGNEQFF TGTGCCAGCAGCCCCGACAGGGCGGGCAATGAGCAGTTCTTC
TRBD1 TRBJ2-7 . TRBV28 CASSRAGTALGEQYF TGTGCCAGCAGTCGAGCCGGGACAGCCCTCGGCGAGCAGTACTTC
TRBD1 TRBJ2-3 . TRBV5-1 CASSSWTGGPDTQYF TGCGCCAGCAGCTCCTGGACAGGGGGCCCAGATACGCAGTATTTT
TRBD1 TRBJ2-3 . TRBV7-2 CASSLQYRGDTQYF TGTGCCAGCAGCTTACAATACAGGGGTGATACGCAGTATTTT
TRBD1 TRBJ1-1 . TRBV7-8 CASSPFGSGQGLNTEAFF TGTGCCAGCAGCCCGTTTGGCTCCGGACAGGGTTTGAACACTGAAGCTTTCTTT